This TCR beta chain was recovered during a study of human T cells and chemical hapten exposure. Time point noted: patch test 3, about 24 weeks after DPC sensitization. Treatment noted: therapeutic diphenylcyclopropenone sensitization with weekly scalp DPC. Trimming pared 6 bases from V and 4 bases from J, leaving 9 bases between. Germline V gene lookup returns CDR1 MDHEN and CDR2 SYDVKM. The CDR3 consists of 12 residues. TCRdb fed the RACE reads into MiXCR, producing one record per CDR3 protein. Seen here are about 190,000 distinct CDR3 sequences, around a quarter observed once, and the top ten hold 2% to 2.5%.

This receptor was taken from a woman aged 40 to 55 with alopecia areata. Some clones in this sample may be carry-over from other donors' samples. This specimen was whole blood, taken in connection with sensitization to the hapten diphenylcyclopropenone (DPC). V and J are TRBV28 and TRBJ2-5; no clear D gene. CDR3 in DNA: TGTGCCAGCAGCTGGGGTCTAGAGACCCAGTACTTC. This translates into CASSWGLETQYF.